These 23 T cell receptor beta chains originate from one sample sequenced in a study of T cells in localized non-small cell lung cancer. The data were produced by immunoSEQ multiplex PCR, yet TCRdb's version contains in-frame clones alone and is incomplete. The table lists 130,000 or so clones, more than 80% of them singletons. The sequencing here drew on peripheral blood, taken before any cancer treatment. Receptors were obtained from a female donor older than 55 with stage I lung adenocarcinoma.

This clone was seen a handful of times. This chain uses TRBV2 with TRBJ2-7; 7 bases fit TRBD1. Germline values: CDR1 SNHLY, CDR2 FYNNEI. The ends lost 8 bases at V and 0 bases at J; junction bases unmatched: 4. CDR3 length: 13 amino acids. CDR3 DNA: TGTGCCAGCCTCCGGGACAGCTCCTACGAGCAGTACTTC. Translation: CASLRDSSYEQYF.

The chain joins TRBV27 to TRBJ2-2; TRBD1 or TRBD2 may be the D gene (5 bases each). The length of the CDR3 is 15 residues. Trimming cost V 3 bases and J 3 bases, with 11 bases left between them. Germline CDR1 is MNHEY and CDR2 is SMNVEV (reference sequence). The CDR3 loop reads CASSFEGPDTGELFF. As DNA, the CDR3 is TGTGCCAGCAGTTTTGAGGGGCCGGACACCGGGGAGCTGTTTTTT.

This clone was observed once. The chain couples TRBV11-3 to TRBJ2-5, with 8 nucleotides matching TRBD2. This CDR3 is built from 16 residues. Trimming cost V 1 base and J 4 bases; bases outside gene matches: 8. Germline V lookup: CDR1 SGHNT, CDR2 YENEEA. The CDR3 sequence is CASSLGASGSPETQYF. The CDR3 DNA reads TGTGCCAGCAGCTTAGGGGCTAGCGGGTCTCCAGAGACCCAGTACTTC.

This clone occurred once. The chain has TRBV2 and TRBJ2-1, with a possible D match to TRBD1 (6 bases). V was clipped by 7 bases and J by 10 bases, with 11 bases between them. This CDR3 region has 11 residues. Per germline, CDR1 SNHLY and CDR2 FYNNEI. CDR3 sequence (DNA): TGTGCCAGCACACAGGGTGAAGAGCAGTTCTTC. This translates into CASTQGEEQFF.

This clone was seen just once. This rearrangement joins TRBV28 to TRBJ1-5; possible D gene TRBD1, 6 bases. Germline V CDR1 and CDR2: MDHEN, SYDVKM. The CDR3 contains 15 residues. V was cut by 5 bases and J by 7 bases, with 18 bases left in between. Here the CDR3 DNA reads TGTGCCAGCAGTAGCCCTAGCGGCAGGGGCCAGCCCCAGCATTTT. Encoded protein: CASSSPSGRGQPQHF.

This sequence joins TRBV27 and TRBJ1-6; D gene uncertain. CDR3 length: 14 residues. In germline, CDR1 is MNHEY, CDR2 SMNVEV (reference sequence). V lost 4 bases and J 7 bases, leaving 11 bases between the germline ends. The chain's CDR3 is CASSYTVKNSPLHF. The CDR3 region has the DNA TGTGCCAGCAGTTATACAGTCAAAAATTCACCCCTCCACTTT.

The gene calls are TRBV6-1 and TRBJ1-1, with D unresolved. Trimming pared 3 bases from V and 11 bases from J, leaving 13 bases between. Germline assignment: CDR1 MNHNS and CDR2 SASEGT. The CDR3 runs 12 residues. As DNA, the CDR3 is TGTGCCAGCAGTGAGGGTTGGCTTGGGGCTTTCTTT. It yields the protein CASSEGWLGAFF.

This clone has only a few counts. The chain carries TRBV9 and TRBJ2-1, with 12 bases fitting TRBD2. With V trimmed by 3 bases and J by 9 bases, 13 bases remained unmatched. Germline CDR1 SGDLS, CDR2 YYNGEE. This CDR3 is 17 amino acids long. The CDR3 here is CASSASRLAGVVSEQFF. The CDR3 DNA follows: TGTGCCAGCAGCGCCAGCAGACTAGCGGGAGTCGTCAGTGAGCAGTTCTTC.

The chain has TRBV7-9 and TRBJ2-2, with 7 bases matching TRBD2. The length of the CDR3 is 15 residues. J lost 4 bases, V lost 3 bases, and 5 bases had no gene match. Germline lookup yields CDR1 SEHNR and CDR2 FQNEAQ (reference sequence). The CDR3 DNA reads as TGTGCCAGCAGCTTCTGGGGGGGTGCCACCGGGGAGCTGTTTTTT. Its protein is CASSFWGGATGELFF.

The chain uses TRBV5-1 and TRBJ2-6; possibly TRBD1 for D (6 bases). Germline V gene sequence: CDR1 SGHRS, CDR2 YFSETQ. Trimming shortened V by 4 bases and J by 0 bases, and 11 bases separated the two germline ends. This CDR3 contains 16 residues. The CDR3 loop is CASSPRQASGANVLTF. The CDR3 nucleotides read TGCGCCAGCAGCCCAAGACAGGCCTCTGGGGCCAACGTCCTGACTTTC.

The chain employs TRBV10-3 and TRBJ2-2; D call uncertain. The V gene's germline CDR1 is ENHRY and CDR2 SYGVKD. This CDR3 region has 15 residues. The V end lost 10 bases, the J end lost 2 bases, and 17 bases lay between the germline ends. The CDR3 spells CASQARTLNTGELFF. The CDR3 coding sequence is TGTGCCAGCCAAGCTAGGACCCTCAACACCGGGGAGCTGTTTTTT.

The chain carries TRBV9 and TRBJ1-2; no reliable D call. From germline, CDR1 is SGDLS and CDR2 YYNGEE. This CDR3 has 10 residues. V was cut by 5 bases and J by 4 bases, with 3 bases left in between. DNA for the CDR3: TGTGCCAGCAGGGGCTATGGCTACACCTTC. This gives the protein CASRGYGYTF.

The J gene is TRBJ2-1, the V gene TRBV10-3, with no clear D. V gave up 3 bases and J gave up 9 bases, with 6 bases separating them. The CDR3 length is 11 residues. Germline CDR1 is ENHRY and CDR2 is SYGVKD. The chain's CDR3 is CAISDASEQFF. CDR3 sequence (DNA): TGTGCCATCAGTGACGCATCTGAGCAGTTCTTC.

The chain links TRBV4-1 to TRBJ2-7; TRBD1 matches at 10 bases. J gave up 3 bases and V 1 base, and 6 bases lay outside the gene matches. CDR3 length: 16 amino acids. In germline, CDR1 is MGHRA, CDR2 YSYEKL. The CDR3 loop reads CASSQARTGGIYEQYF. The CDR3 region has the DNA TGCGCCAGCAGCCAAGCTCGGACAGGGGGAATCTACGAGCAGTACTTC.

This chain links TRBV9 with TRBJ2-2; possible D gene TRBD1, 5 bases. The CDR3 consists of 12 residues. Germline loops: CDR1 SGDLS, CDR2 YYNGEE. The ends were cut back, 6 bases at V and 5 bases at J, with 8 bases in the middle. The CDR3 nucleotides are TGTGCCAGCACGCAGGGTACCGGGGAGCTGTTTTTT. Translation gives CASTQGTGELFF.

The chain links TRBV28 to TRBJ1-1; perhaps TRBD1 as D (5 bases). Germline-derived CDR1 and CDR2 are MDHEN and SYDVKM. CDR3 length: 14 amino acids. V lost 1 base and J 6 bases, leaving 12 bases between the germline ends. CDR3 residues: CASSLSGGSAEAFF. The CDR3 DNA reads as TGTGCCAGCAGTTTATCTGGGGGTAGCGCTGAAGCTTTCTTT.

The V gene is TRBV5-1, the J gene TRBJ2-1; the match to TRBD2 covers 7 bases. CDR3 length: 14 amino acids. Germline CDR1 SGHRS, CDR2 YFSETQ. V was pared by 2 bases and J by 7 bases, with 6 bases of the junction left unmatched. Here the CDR3 DNA reads TGCGCCAGCAGCTTTGGCGGGAGAACAAATGAGCAGTTCTTC. Its translation: CASSFGGRTNEQFF.

The chain joins TRBV11-1 to TRBJ2-3; D not certain. The CDR3 loop spans 15 amino acids. V dropped 6 bases and J dropped 0 bases, with 13 bases sitting between them. CDR1 SGHAT and CDR2 FQDESV come from the germline V gene (reference sequence). The CDR3 nucleotides read TGTGCCAGCAGTTCAGACAAACCTAGCACAGATACGCAGTATTTT. This encodes CASSSDKPSTDTQYF.

The J gene is TRBJ2-1, the V gene TRBV5-6; D ambiguous. Germline V gene lookup returns CDR1 SGHDT and CDR2 YYEEEE. V was clipped by 5 bases and J by 2 bases, with 8 bases between them. The CDR3 has 13 residues. CDR3 residues: CASRGLAYNEQFF. As DNA, the CDR3 is TGTGCCAGCAGGGGCCTAGCCTACAATGAGCAGTTCTTC.

This clone came up once. The V gene is TRBV11-3, the J gene TRBJ2-5; 14 nucleotides match TRBD2. Germline V lookup: CDR1 SGHNT, CDR2 YENEEA. There are 16 residues in the CDR3. With V trimmed by 4 bases and J by 5 bases, 6 bases remained unmatched. The CDR3 region has the DNA TGTGCCAGCAGCTCCGGGACTAGCGGGAGAGGGGAGACCCAGTACTTC. Amino acid sequence: CASSSGTSGRGETQYF.

This chain uses TRBV28 with TRBJ1-2, with unresolved D. V shed 5 bases and J shed 5 bases, with 15 bases lying between them. The CDR3 spans 14 residues. Germline CDR1 and CDR2: MDHEN and SYDVKM. CDR3 sequence reads: CASSPRRPVYGYTF. For the CDR3, the DNA is TGTGCCAGCAGTCCACGGAGGCCGGTTTATGGCTACACCTTC.

The V gene is TRBV7-8, the J gene TRBJ2-6, with a weak D call TRBD1 (5 bases). The CDR3 is 17 residues long. Germline-derived CDR1 and CDR2 are SGHVS and FQNEAQ. V was shortened by 7 bases and J by 1 base, with 17 bases between the two germline ends. The CDR3 DNA follows: TGTGCCAGCAACAAGGACACCTACGGGTCTGGGGCCAACGTCCTGACTTTC. Translating gives CASNKDTYGSGANVLTF.

The rearrangement links TRBV5-1 to TRBJ1-1; D remains unclear. V was shortened by 3 bases and J by 1 base, with 10 bases between the two germline ends. This CDR3 has 14 residues. Germline CDR1 SGHRS, CDR2 YFSETQ. In DNA, the CDR3 is TGCGCCAGCAGCTCCCGGACGGGGAACACTGAAGCTTTCTTT. This translates into CASSSRTGNTEAFF.